Listed below are T cell receptor beta chains from one sample, sequenced in a study of cytomegalovirus exposure and HLA in healthy donors. Profiling relied on immunoSEQ multiplex PCR, and the TCRdb table lists in-frame clones only, not all of them. Altogether 99,000 or so clones are present, 60% to 80% being singletons, with the ten largest covering 2.5% to 3.5%. The specimen sequenced was PBMCs. These receptors were taken from a man under 40 in good health and CMV-seronegative. The CDR3 runs from the conserved cysteine through the conserved F or W. The D gene is left open where the match is weak. Clone size appears in some rows only: once, few, many, or a class for an expanded clone.

CDR3aa | CDR3nt | v_gene | d_gene | abundance | j_gene
CSVGSKGKGVELFF | TGCAGCGTTGGTAGTAAAGGAAAGGGAGTGGAGCTGTTTTTT | TRBV29-1 | - | - | TRBJ2-2
CASLGGDTQYF | TGTGCCAGCTTGGGGGGAGATACGCAGTATTTT | TRBV6-1 | - | few | TRBJ2-3
CSAGDSGTGELFF | TGCAGCGCTGGGGACAGCGGCACCGGGGAGCTGTTTTTT | TRBV29-1 | TRBD1 | - | TRBJ2-2
CSVEPKGRADTQYF | TGCAGCGTTGAACCCAAAGGCCGGGCAGATACGCAGTATTTT | TRBV29-1 | - | - | TRBJ2-3
CASSSPQGAEAFF | TGTGCCAGCAGCTCCCCACAGGGGGCTGAAGCTTTCTTT | TRBV9 | TRBD1 | - | TRBJ1-1
CASSPPIWTGVQEAQYF | TGTGCCAGCTCACCACCGATTTGGACAGGGGTTCAAGAGGCCCAGTACTTC | TRBV18 | TRBD1 | - | TRBJ2-5
CASSTRTYGQGGGYTF | TGTGCCAGCAGCACCCGCACCTATGGACAGGGAGGTGGCTACACCTTC | TRBV7-8 | TRBD1 | - | TRBJ1-2
CASSLTSTGTGELFF | TGCGCCAGCAGCCTGACTAGTACCGGCACCGGGGAGCTGTTTTTT | TRBV5-1 | - | - | TRBJ2-2
CASSTGLVGAGELFF | TGTGCCAGCAGTACGGGACTAGTGGGTGCCGGGGAGCTGTTTTTT | TRBV6-5 | TRBD2 | few | TRBJ2-2
CASSVPGTSEGTDTQYF | TGTGCCAGCAGCGTGCCCGGGACTAGCGAAGGAACAGATACGCAGTATTTT | TRBV7-9 | TRBD2 | - | TRBJ2-3
CASSTGLATNEQFF | TGTGCCAGCAGCACTGGACTAGCTACCAATGAGCAGTTCTTC | TRBV7-2 | TRBD2 | - | TRBJ2-1
CASSLDHNTEAFF | TGTGCCAGCAGCTTAGATCATAACACTGAAGCTTTCTTT | TRBV11-3 | - | once | TRBJ1-1
CASRAGQGERVIQYF | TGTGCCAGTAGGGCGGGGCAGGGGGAAAGAGTCATTCAGTACTTC | TRBV19 | - | - | TRBJ2-4
CASSPGGQAGELFF | TGTGCCAGCAGCCCAGGGGGACAAGCCGGGGAGCTGTTTTTT | TRBV11-3 | TRBD1 | - | TRBJ2-2
CASSSRDRGRRGSNEQFF | TGTGCCAGCAGCAGCCGGGACAGGGGGCGCCGGGGTAGCAATGAGCAGTTCTTC | TRBV7-9 | TRBD1 | - | TRBJ2-1
CASSLGQNTEAFF | TGTGCCAGCAGCTTAGGGCAGAACACTGAAGCTTTCTTT | TRBV7-8 | - | once | TRBJ1-1
CSVGGGLSNYGYTF | TGCAGCGTTGGGGGGGGGCTTTCTAACTATGGCTACACCTTC | TRBV29-1 | - | once | TRBJ1-2
CASRRLPGQGSKQFF | TGTGCCAGTAGACGGTTGCCGGGACAGGGGTCTAAGCAGTTCTTC | TRBV19 | TRBD1 | - | TRBJ2-1
CASSLGTPNEQFF | TGTGCCAGCAGCTTAGGGACACCCAATGAGCAGTTCTTC | TRBV7-2 | - | - | TRBJ2-1
CASSLGGTENNQPQHF | TGCGCCAGCAGCTTGGGGGGGACAGAGAACAATCAGCCCCAGCATTTT | TRBV5-1 | TRBD1 | - | TRBJ1-5
CASSEIRGTSGPYEQYF | TGTGCCAGCAGTGAGATCCGCGGGACTAGCGGACCCTACGAGCAGTACTTC | TRBV28 | TRBD2 | - | TRBJ2-7
CASSFSGTANYGYTF | TGTGCCAGCAGTTTCTCCGGGACAGCTAACTATGGCTACACCTTC | TRBV28 | TRBD1 | - | TRBJ1-2
CATSTVALSNTGELFF | TGTGCCACCAGCACCGTTGCACTTTCGAACACCGGGGAGCTGTTTTTT | TRBV15 | - | - | TRBJ2-2
CASSSGLVDYNEQFF | TGTGCCAGCAGCTCGGGACTAGTGGACTACAATGAGCAGTTCTTC | TRBV7-2 | TRBD2 | once | TRBJ2-1
CASSSWDRTGNTIYF | TGTGCCAGTAGTTCTTGGGACAGAACTGGAAACACCATATATTTT | TRBV19 | TRBD1 | - | TRBJ1-3
CASSLDGTGDEKLFF | TGTGCCAGCAGCTTAGACGGGACAGGGGATGAAAAACTGTTTTTT | TRBV7-2 | TRBD1 | - | TRBJ1-4
CASSLASGISYNEQFF | TGTGCCAGCAGCTTGGCCTCCGGGATCTCCTACAATGAGCAGTTCTTC | TRBV5-5 | - | - | TRBJ2-1
CATSQQGSYQPQHF | TGTGCCACCTCACAACAGGGATCGTATCAGCCCCAGCATTTT | TRBV7-2 | - | - | TRBJ1-5
CASRLLSTDTQYF | TGCGCCAGCAGACTCCTTAGCACAGATACGCAGTATTTT | TRBV4-3 | - | - | TRBJ2-3
CASSRAQGTQYF | TGTGCCAGCAGTCGCGCCCAGGGGACCCAGTACTTC | TRBV7-2 | - | - | TRBJ2-5
CASSWTSGRTMYQETQYF | TGTGCCAGCAGTTGGACTAGCGGGAGGACCATGTACCAAGAGACCCAGTACTTC | TRBV28 | TRBD2 | - | TRBJ2-5
CASSPGGATGELFF | TGTGCCAGCAGCCCCGGTGGGGCCACCGGGGAGCTGTTTTTT | TRBV7-2 | - | few | TRBJ2-2
CASASTGQSYEQYF | TGTGCCAGCGCCTCTACGGGACAGTCCTACGAGCAGTACTTC | TRBV6-5 | TRBD1 | - | TRBJ2-7
CASRRQANEQYF | TGTGCCAGCCGGCGACAGGCCAACGAGCAGTACTTC | TRBV18 | - | - | TRBJ2-7
CASSLDRGQGVNTEAFF | TGTGCCAGCAGCTTAGATCGCGGACAGGGAGTGAACACTGAAGCTTTCTTT | TRBV11-3 | TRBD1 | few | TRBJ1-1
CAWSFQVSRNTIYF | TGTGCCTGGAGTTTTCAGGTGTCTAGAAACACCATATATTTT | TRBV30 | - | - | TRBJ1-3
CASSLNGAGGRTEAFF | TGTGCCAGCAGCTTAAACGGGGCAGGGGGCCGCACTGAAGCTTTCTTT | TRBV7-2 | TRBD1 | few | TRBJ1-1
CASSLSDRVGTEAFF | TGTGCCAGCAGCTTGAGTGACAGGGTTGGCACTGAAGCTTTCTTT | TRBV5-6 | TRBD1 | - | TRBJ1-1
CASSQRGRGSNEQFF | TGTGCCAGCAGTCAAAGGGGCCGTGGCAGCAATGAGCAGTTCTTC | TRBV13 | - | once | TRBJ2-1
CASSGPPGTSSHEQYF | TGTGCCAGCAGTGGGCCCCCCGGGACTAGCTCCCACGAGCAGTACTTC | TRBV28 | TRBD2 | - | TRBJ2-7
CASSRGRAYTEAFF | TGTGCCAGCAGTAGGGGCAGGGCCTACACTGAAGCTTTCTTT | TRBV27 | - | - | TRBJ1-1
CASSQDPQLLNIQYF | TGCGCCAGCAGCCAAGATCCACAGCTCTTAAACATTCAGTACTTC | TRBV4-1 | - | - | TRBJ2-4
CASSQEEVHLVRGSPLHF | TGTGCCAGCAGCCAAGAGGAGGTACATCTAGTTAGAGGTTCACCCCTCCACTTT | TRBV4-2 | - | - | TRBJ1-6
CSSRPGLQGSYEQYF | TGTTCCAGCAGACCAGGCTTGCAGGGCTCGTACGAGCAGTACTTC | TRBV7-9 | - | - | TRBJ2-7
CASSTLSGARYNEQFF | TGTGCCAGCAGCACCCTTAGCGGCGCCCGCTACAATGAGCAGTTCTTC | TRBV7-3 | - | few | TRBJ2-1
CASSISRGSTGELFF | TGTGCCAGTAGTATATCAAGAGGTAGCACCGGGGAGCTGTTTTTT | TRBV19 | - | few | TRBJ2-2
CASGAGSPYEQYF | TGTGCCAGTGGGGCAGGGTCCCCCTACGAGCAGTACTTC | TRBV19 | - | - | TRBJ2-7
CASSQDSLADSYNEQFF | TGCGCCAGCAGCCAAGATTCCCTAGCGGACTCCTACAATGAGCAGTTCTTC | TRBV4-3 | TRBD2 | - | TRBJ2-1
CASSLDAGGSYEQYF | TGTGCCAGCAGCTTAGACGCGGGAGGGTCGTACGAGCAGTACTTC | TRBV7-2 | TRBD2 | - | TRBJ2-7
CASSQMAYKRLYGYTF | TGTGCCAGCAGTCAAATGGCTTACAAGAGACTCTATGGCTACACCTTC | TRBV28 | - | - | TRBJ1-2
CASSLANVASYSSYEQYF | TGCGCCAGCAGCTTGGCCAATGTAGCTAGTTATTCGTCCTACGAGCAGTACTTC | TRBV5-1 | - | once | TRBJ2-7
CASSLGVMEGIAKNIQYF | TGTGCCAGCAGCTTAGGAGTAATGGAGGGAATAGCCAAAAACATTCAGTACTTC | TRBV7-2 | - | - | TRBJ2-4
CASSPTGTGATYEQYF | TGTGCCAGCAGCCCCACCGGGACAGGGGCGACCTACGAGCAGTACTTC | TRBV4-2 | TRBD1 | - | TRBJ2-7
CASSLLVGGNEQFF | TGCGCCAGCAGCTTGTTGGTAGGGGGCAATGAGCAGTTCTTC | TRBV5-1 | - | - | TRBJ2-1
CATSSFRATNYGYTF | TGTGCCACCAGCAGCTTCAGGGCCACCAACTATGGCTACACCTTC | TRBV15 | - | - | TRBJ1-2
CASRQGRETQYF | TGTGCCAGCAGACAGGGTCGAGAGACCCAGTACTTC | TRBV25-1 | - | - | TRBJ2-5
CASSLGGAGGLYNEQFF | TGTGCCAGCAGCTTGGGAGGGGCGGGAGGCCTCTACAATGAGCAGTTCTTC | TRBV5-4 | TRBD2 | - | TRBJ2-1